Listed below are T cell receptor beta chains from one sample, sequenced in a study of graft-versus-host responses after intestinal transplantation. Sequencing used immunoSEQ multiplex PCR; TCRdb keeps in-frame clones, though not all of them. The sample has tens of thousands of clones, 85% to 95% seen once; the top ten hold 0.49%. What these receptors recognize is not known. Material: unstimulated CD8+ T cells sorted from spleen or lymph node cells, obtained before intestinal transplant. These receptors came from a human donor who received an intestinal transplant. CDR3s include the opening cysteine and the closing phenylalanine or tryptophan. D genes are given only for firm matches. Clone size appears in some rows only: once, few, many, or a class for an expanded clone.

abundance | j_gene | v_gene | d_gene | CDR3nt | CDR3aa
NA | TRBJ1-5 | TRBV28 | NA | TGTGCCAGCAGTTTCGGAGGCAATCAGCCCCAGCATTTT | CASSFGGNQPQHF
few | TRBJ1-3 | TRBV4-2 | TRBD1 | TGTGCCAGCAGCCCCCTCTGGTCGGACAGGGCTGGAAACACCATATATTTT | CASSPLWSDRAGNTIYF
NA | TRBJ2-1 | TRBV5-6 | NA | TGTGCCAGCAGCTCTTCTCAGCCGAGTTACTATCTTCATGAGCAGTTCTTC | CASSSSQPSYYLHEQFF
NA | TRBJ2-5 | TRBV4-1 | NA | TGCGCCAGCAGCCAAAACAACAGGGTGATGAACTTC | CASSQNNRVMNF
NA | TRBJ1-5 | TRBV6-5 | TRBD1 | TGTGCCAGCAGCCGGACAGGGAATCAGCCCCAGCATTTT | CASSRTGNQPQHF
NA | TRBJ2-2 | TRBV4-3 | NA | TGCGCCAGCAGCCCCAATGGGCACAACACCGGGGAGCTGTTTTTT | CASSPNGHNTGELFF
NA | TRBJ2-2 | TRBV7-9 | TRBD2 | TGTGCCAGCAGCTTGAAGACTAGCGGGAGGGTGGACGGGGAGCTGTTTTTT | CASSLKTSGRVDGELFF
NA | TRBJ2-1 | TRBV9 | TRBD1 | TGTGCCAGCAGCGTAGGCACAGGGGCTGAGCAGTTCTTC | CASSVGTGAEQFF
NA | TRBJ1-2 | TRBV11-3 | NA | TGTGCCAGCAGCCCACGAGGGCCCCTTAACTATGGCTACACCTTC | CASSPRGPLNYGYTF
NA | TRBJ1-1 | TRBV27 | TRBD1 | TGTGCCAGCAGTGGACAGGGTCTGAGCACTGAAGCTTTCTTT | CASSGQGLSTEAFF
NA | TRBJ2-3 | TRBV28 | NA | TGTGCCAGCAGTTTGGGGAGTACTGCAGATACGCGGTATTTT | CASSLGSTADTRYF
NA | TRBJ2-3 | TRBV7-6 | NA | TGTGCCAGCAGCTGGCTAGGGAGAGCGGATACGCAGTATTTT | CASSWLGRADTQYF
few | TRBJ2-5 | TRBV29-1 | TRBD1 | TGCAGCGTTGGGACAGGAGAAGAGACCCAGTACTTC | CSVGTGEETQYF
NA | TRBJ2-1 | TRBV5-6 | NA | TGTGCCAGCAGCTTGGGTATCAGTGAGCAGTTCTTC | CASSLGISEQFF
NA | TRBJ2-1 | TRBV7-8 | TRBD1 | TGTGCCAGCAGCAGGAGAACCGGGACAGGGATTGGAGATGAGCAGTTCTTC | CASSRRTGTGIGDEQFF
NA | TRBJ1-5 | TRBV27 | TRBD1 | TGTGCCAGCAGTCCTTGGACAGGGGGTGGCAATCAGCCCCAGCATTTT | CASSPWTGGGNQPQHF
NA | TRBJ2-1 | TRBV12-5 | NA | TGTGCTAGTGGACCTAACAGTTACTCCTACAATGAGCAGTTCTTC | CASGPNSYSYNEQFF
NA | TRBJ1-5 | TRBV28 | TRBD1 | TGTGCCGTCGGGGGACAGCGAAATCAGCCCCAGCATTTT | CAVGGQRNQPQHF
once | TRBJ1-1 | TRBV6-5 | NA | TGTGCCAGCAGAGGCGCAGAGACAGTCCCGGCTGAAGCTTTCTTT | CASRGAETVPAEAFF
NA | TRBJ2-1 | TRBV7-6 | TRBD2 | TGTGCTAGCAGTAAGGTTCTAGCGGGAGGGCCCGGGAATGAGCAGTTCTTC | CASSKVLAGGPGNEQFF
NA | TRBJ2-5 | TRBV19 | TRBD2 | TGTGCCAGTAGTATTGTCCTAGCGGGGGGCCTAGAGACCCAGTACTTC | CASSIVLAGGLETQYF
NA | TRBJ1-1 | TRBV6-4 | TRBD1 | TGTGCCAGCCGGACAGGGGGTGAAGCTTTCTTT | CASRTGGEAFF
NA | TRBJ2-7 | TRBV11-2 | TRBD1 | TGTGCCAGCAGCTGGGGGACAGGGGAGGCCTACGAGCAGTACTTC | CASSWGTGEAYEQYF
NA | TRBJ1-4 | TRBV30 | NA | TGTGCCTGGAGTTACACTGGAGGCGGTGAAAAACTGTTTTTT | CAWSYTGGGEKLFF
NA | TRBJ2-5 | TRBV13 | TRBD2 | TGTGCCAGCAGCTCCGGGACTAGCGGGGGAGGAGAGACCCAGTACTTC | CASSSGTSGGGETQYF
NA | TRBJ1-1 | TRBV7-2 | NA | TGTGCCAGCAGCTTAGTCTCGGGGACTGAAGCTTTCTTT | CASSLVSGTEAFF
NA | TRBJ2-6 | TRBV4-3 | TRBD2 | TGCGCCAGCAGCCAAGACCTAGCGGGGGGGCTTTCTGGGGCCAACGTCCTGACTTTC | CASSQDLAGGLSGANVLTF
NA | TRBJ1-1 | TRBV5-1 | NA | TGCGCCAGCAGCTTGTTCCCGGGATACAACACTGAAGCTTTCTTT | CASSLFPGYNTEAFF
NA | TRBJ2-1 | TRBV7-9 | TRBD2 | TGTGCCAGCAGCCCCCGGACTAGCGGGAGCCCCTACAATGAGCAGTTCTTC | CASSPRTSGSPYNEQFF
NA | TRBJ2-1 | TRBV4-1 | TRBD1 | TGCGCCAGCAGCCCCCCGGGACAGGGAATTAGTGAGCAGTTCTTC | CASSPPGQGISEQFF
NA | TRBJ1-2 | TRBV15 | NA | TGTGCCACCAGCAGGAGGGAGACAACAAGTGGCTACACCTTC | CATSRRETTSGYTF
NA | TRBJ2-1 | TRBV12-5 | TRBD2 | TGTGCTAGTGGTTTGACCTTCCCGGTATCGGGACTAGCGGGAGCTGGTGAGCAGTTCTTC | CASGLTFPVSGLAGAGEQFF
once | TRBJ2-5 | TRBV27 | TRBD2 | TGTGCCAGCAGTAGAGCGGGGGCCGGCGAGACCCAGTACTTC | CASSRAGAGETQYF
NA | TRBJ1-2 | TRBV4-1 | TRBD1 | TGCGCCAGCAGCCAAGAAGGGGGCCTGACAGGAGTGTATGGCTGCACCTTC | CASSQEGGLTGVYGCTF
once | TRBJ2-5 | TRBV7-9 | TRBD1 | TGTGCCAGCAGCTCGTCTAACAGGGGCCCTTGGGAGACCCAGTACTTC | CASSSSNRGPWETQYF
NA | TRBJ2-5 | TRBV19 | TRBD2 | TGTGCCAGTAGTATATCAACGGGAGGGCCAATAGAGACCCAGTACTTC | CASSISTGGPIETQYF
NA | TRBJ2-7 | TRBV5-4 | TRBD1 | TGTGCCAGCAGCTTTGGGACAGGGAATGCTGGCGAGCAGTACTTC | CASSFGTGNAGEQYF
NA | TRBJ2-1 | TRBV7-9 | NA | TGTGCCAGCAGCTTAATACAGGGCCACAATGAGCAGTTCTTC | CASSLIQGHNEQFF
NA | TRBJ2-7 | TRBV27 | NA | TGTGCCAGCAGTTTAGGTATGGGCCTCGTTCGGGGCGAGCAGTACTTC | CASSLGMGLVRGEQYF
NA | TRBJ1-3 | TRBV11-3 | NA | TGTGCCAGCAGCTTAGGAGGTTCCGGTGGCCTCTCTGGAAACACCATATATTTT | CASSLGGSGGLSGNTIYF
NA | TRBJ2-1 | TRBV19 | NA | TGTGCCAGTAGTTCAAGCGGTTACAATGAGCAGTTCTTC | CASSSSGYNEQFF
NA | TRBJ2-5 | TRBV7-6 | TRBD2 | TGTGCCAGCACGACTAGCGGGGGGGAGACCCAGTACTTC | CASTTSGGETQYF
NA | TRBJ2-7 | TRBV9 | TRBD1 | TGTGCCAGCAGCGGAGAAGGGGACAGTTTTTCCTACGAGCAGTACTTC | CASSGEGDSFSYEQYF